These T cell receptor beta chains were read from a single sample in a study of blood T cells in healthy people across ages. TCRdb ran MiXCR on the 5' RACE reads and lists one entry per CDR3 protein. The top ten hold roughly a sixth of the sample, which has some 900,000 distinct CDR3 sequences, roughly 26% seen once. Sample: blood. Receptor source: a woman at least 80 years old in good health. CDR3s leave out the opening cysteine and the closing phenylalanine or tryptophan. The D gene is left open where the match is weak.

d_gene: TRBD2
v_gene: TRBV20-1
CDR3aa: SAPRLADQETQY

d_gene: -
v_gene: TRBV18
CDR3aa: ASSPPQGQPQH

d_gene: -
v_gene: TRBV20-1
CDR3aa: SATPGGNSYNEQF

d_gene: -
v_gene: TRBV2
CDR3aa: ASFWARETQY

d_gene: -
v_gene: TRBV6-1
CDR3aa: ASSPGSHTYEQY

d_gene: -
v_gene: TRBV10-1
CDR3aa: ASSENSDTQY

d_gene: -
v_gene: TRBV21-1
CDR3aa: ASSKAGNTEAF

d_gene: -
v_gene: TRBV5-1
CDR3aa: TSSLGGADTEAF

d_gene: -
v_gene: TRBV5-5
CDR3aa: ASSLRFRDTHEQY

d_gene: TRBD2
v_gene: TRBV9
CDR3aa: ASSETSGYNEQY

d_gene: TRBD1
v_gene: TRBV2
CDR3aa: ARQGATYEQY

d_gene: -
v_gene: TRBV6-2/TRBV6-3
CDR3aa: ASRSDQHSNQPQH

d_gene: -
v_gene: TRBV7-8
CDR3aa: ASARTEAQDEQY

d_gene: TRBD1
v_gene: TRBV20-1
CDR3aa: SAYRGLAYEQY

d_gene: -
v_gene: TRBV2
CDR3aa: ASSERPWVTDTQY

d_gene: -
v_gene: TRBV2
CDR3aa: ASRTGGRQETQY

d_gene: -
v_gene: TRBV24-1
CDR3aa: ATSGAGYGYT

d_gene: -
v_gene: TRBV5-1
CDR3aa: ASSLVEAHEQY

d_gene: -
v_gene: TRBV7-9
CDR3aa: ACSSWGETITDTQY

d_gene: -
v_gene: TRBV19
CDR3aa: ASSTQAQETRY

d_gene: TRBD1
v_gene: TRBV4-1
CDR3aa: ASSLNPGQGAGYT

d_gene: -
v_gene: TRBV24-1
CDR3aa: ATSAQNQGGDEQF

d_gene: -
v_gene: TRBV4-1
CDR3aa: ASSFLVTWELF

d_gene: -
v_gene: TRBV12-3/TRBV12-4
CDR3aa: ASNKRGAADTQY

d_gene: -
v_gene: TRBV6-5
CDR3aa: ASSRNAGVTEAF

d_gene: -
v_gene: TRBV7-2
CDR3aa: ASSKASSRAGTEAF

d_gene: TRBD2
v_gene: TRBV7-9
CDR3aa: ASSFLAGADTQY

d_gene: TRBD2
v_gene: TRBV9
CDR3aa: ASSVASAGGPNGELF

d_gene: TRBD1
v_gene: TRBV6-2/TRBV6-3
CDR3aa: ASKSTGTTGEQF

d_gene: -
v_gene: TRBV20-1
CDR3aa: SSLSGETQY

d_gene: TRBD1
v_gene: TRBV27
CDR3aa: ASSWDRVASPLH

d_gene: -
v_gene: TRBV24-1
CDR3aa: ATNGADGQRNQPQH

d_gene: TRBD1
v_gene: TRBV7-2
CDR3aa: ASSRRQGELPKNIQY

d_gene: TRBD2
v_gene: TRBV19
CDR3aa: ASSMRTSGGLRNEQF

d_gene: TRBD2
v_gene: TRBV7-2
CDR3aa: ASSLGGLENNEQF

d_gene: -
v_gene: TRBV3-1
CDR3aa: ASSQDGYNQPQH

d_gene: -
v_gene: TRBV2
CDR3aa: ASRANVNTEAF

d_gene: -
v_gene: TRBV6-2/TRBV6-3
CDR3aa: ASSLTGAQYEQY

d_gene: -
v_gene: TRBV30
CDR3aa: AWSTRTAPNQPQH

d_gene: -
v_gene: TRBV2
CDR3aa: ASTMEESSTDTQY

d_gene: -
v_gene: TRBV30
CDR3aa: AWGGSTEAF

d_gene: -
v_gene: TRBV11-2
CDR3aa: ASSHPGGPKGGYT

d_gene: TRBD2
v_gene: TRBV5-4
CDR3aa: ASSLGGLAGGQGTQY

d_gene: -
v_gene: TRBV30
CDR3aa: AWSLNTEAF

d_gene: -
v_gene: TRBV6-5
CDR3aa: ASSYDTGEAF

d_gene: -
v_gene: TRBV7-2
CDR3aa: ASSEGPLYEQY

d_gene: -
v_gene: TRBV20-1
CDR3aa: SFLQAGGKETQY

d_gene: -
v_gene: TRBV20-1
CDR3aa: RARSRLGPDYNRPQH

d_gene: -
v_gene: TRBV6-6
CDR3aa: ASSYNDGTASRGYT

d_gene: -
v_gene: TRBV12-3/TRBV12-4
CDR3aa: ASSPAYNGRF

d_gene: -
v_gene: TRBV12-3/TRBV12-4
CDR3aa: ASSSGRVSTDTQY

d_gene: TRBD2
v_gene: TRBV6-2/TRBV6-3
CDR3aa: ASRTDGLAGGDEQF

d_gene: -
v_gene: TRBV12-3/TRBV12-4
CDR3aa: ASSLVKTDAQY

d_gene: TRBD2
v_gene: TRBV9
CDR3aa: ASSVGTSGEETQY

d_gene: -
v_gene: TRBV12-3/TRBV12-4
CDR3aa: ASSQGQGYT

d_gene: -
v_gene: TRBV6-2/TRBV6-3
CDR3aa: ASSFSGTYSPLH

d_gene: TRBD1
v_gene: TRBV28
CDR3aa: ASSPAGQGNTEAF

d_gene: TRBD1
v_gene: TRBV25-1
CDR3aa: ASSGWDRDLSHGELF

d_gene: TRBD2
v_gene: TRBV20-1
CDR3aa: SARAGLAGTGELF